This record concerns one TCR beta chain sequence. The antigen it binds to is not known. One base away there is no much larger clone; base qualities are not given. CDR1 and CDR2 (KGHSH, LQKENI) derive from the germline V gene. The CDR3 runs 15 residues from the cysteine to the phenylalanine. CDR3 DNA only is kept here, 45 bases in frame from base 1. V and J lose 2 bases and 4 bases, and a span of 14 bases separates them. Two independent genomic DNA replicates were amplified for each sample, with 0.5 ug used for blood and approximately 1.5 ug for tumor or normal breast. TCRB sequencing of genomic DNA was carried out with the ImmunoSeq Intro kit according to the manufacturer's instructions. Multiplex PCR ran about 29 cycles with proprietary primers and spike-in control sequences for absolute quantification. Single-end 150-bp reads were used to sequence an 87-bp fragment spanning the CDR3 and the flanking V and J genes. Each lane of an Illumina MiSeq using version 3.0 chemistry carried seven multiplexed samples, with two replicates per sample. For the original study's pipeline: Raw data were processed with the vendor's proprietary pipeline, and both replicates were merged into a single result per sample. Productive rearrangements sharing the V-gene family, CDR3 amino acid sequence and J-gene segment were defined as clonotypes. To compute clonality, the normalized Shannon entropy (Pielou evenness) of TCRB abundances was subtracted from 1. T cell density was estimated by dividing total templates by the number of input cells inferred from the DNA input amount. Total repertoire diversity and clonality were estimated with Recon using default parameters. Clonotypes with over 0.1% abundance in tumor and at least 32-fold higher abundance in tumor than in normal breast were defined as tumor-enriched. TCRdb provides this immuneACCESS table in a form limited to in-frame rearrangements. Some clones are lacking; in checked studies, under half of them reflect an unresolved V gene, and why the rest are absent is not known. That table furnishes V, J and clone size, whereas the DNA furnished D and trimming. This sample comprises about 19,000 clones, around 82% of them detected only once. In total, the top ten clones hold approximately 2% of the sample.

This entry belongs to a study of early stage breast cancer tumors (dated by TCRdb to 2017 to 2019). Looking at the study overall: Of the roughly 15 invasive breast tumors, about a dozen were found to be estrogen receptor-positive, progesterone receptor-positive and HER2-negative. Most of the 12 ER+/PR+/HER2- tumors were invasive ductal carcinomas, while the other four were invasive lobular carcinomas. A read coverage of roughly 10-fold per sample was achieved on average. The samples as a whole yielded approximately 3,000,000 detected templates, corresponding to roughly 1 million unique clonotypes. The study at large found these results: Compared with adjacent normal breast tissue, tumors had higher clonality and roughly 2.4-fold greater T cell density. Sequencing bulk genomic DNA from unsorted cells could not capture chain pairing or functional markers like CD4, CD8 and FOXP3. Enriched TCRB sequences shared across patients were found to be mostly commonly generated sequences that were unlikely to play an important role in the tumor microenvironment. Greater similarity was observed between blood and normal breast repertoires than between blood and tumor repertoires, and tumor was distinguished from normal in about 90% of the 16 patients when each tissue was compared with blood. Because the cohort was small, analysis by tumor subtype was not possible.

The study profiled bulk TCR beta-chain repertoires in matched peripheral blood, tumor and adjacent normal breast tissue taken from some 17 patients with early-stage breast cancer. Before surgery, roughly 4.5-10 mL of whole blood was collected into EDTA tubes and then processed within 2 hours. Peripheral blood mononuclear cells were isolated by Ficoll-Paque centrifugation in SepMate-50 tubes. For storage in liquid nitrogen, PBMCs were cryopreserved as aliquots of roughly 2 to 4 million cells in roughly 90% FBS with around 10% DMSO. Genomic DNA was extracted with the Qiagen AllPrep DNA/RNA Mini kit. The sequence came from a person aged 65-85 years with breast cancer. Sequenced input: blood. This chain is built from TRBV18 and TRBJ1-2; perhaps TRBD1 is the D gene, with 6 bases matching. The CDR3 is CASSPLSEGGYGYTF. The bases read TGTGCCAGCTCACCATTGAGCGAAGGGGGCTATGGCTACACCTTC.